This passage covers 9 T cell receptor beta chains from one sample sequenced in a study of CDR3 diversity in severe acne (dated by TCRdb to between 2019 and 2020). Library creation used PCR. The instrument was an Illumina HiSeq 2000. TCRdb ran its own pipeline on the public reads, namely fastp trimming at Q25 and MiXCR clone calling, and kept in-frame beta chains. Here each entry gathers all rows of one CDR3 protein and keeps the most common genes and DNA. For this sample the table gives fewer than 90,000 distinct CDR3 sequences, of which 50% to 65% were detected only once. The top ten clones comprise approximately 15% of the sample. Specimen: blood. The source is a male donor in good health, without acne.

V is TRBV5-1 and J is TRBJ1-2; D perhaps matches TRBD1 (6 bases). Deletions cut 4 bases from V and 5 bases from J, with 15 bases between. Germline CDR1 is SGHRS and CDR2 is YFSETQ. The length of the CDR3 is 14 residues. This CDR3 reads CASSPGQNLYGYTF. Written as DNA, the CDR3 is TGCGCCAGCAGCCCGGGACAAAATCTATATGGCTACACCTTC. The full variable domain, in which reference TRBV5-1 and TRBJ1-2 provide the parts outside the CDR3, is KAGVTQTPRYLIKTRGQQVTLSCSPISGHRSVSWYQQTPGQGLQFLFEYFSETQRNKGNFPGRFSGRQFSNSRSEMNVSTLELGDSALYLCASSPGQNLYGYTFGSGTRLTVV.

This clonotype is categorized as medium-sized. The CDR3 bases are TGCGCCAGCAGCAATGGGGAATTGGCGACCTACGAGCAGTACTTC. Its protein product is CASSNGELATYEQYF. This chain links TRBV10-1 with TRBJ2-7; D unclear. CDR3 length: 15 amino acids. Germline assignment: CDR1 WNHNN and CDR2 SYGVQD (reference sequence). V gave up 6 bases and J gave up 2 bases, with 17 bases separating them.

This clonotype occurred many times. The chain is built from TRBV30 and TRBJ1-4, with D possibly matching TRBD1 (5 bases). CDR3 size: 15 residues. Germline V gives CDR1 GTSNPN, CDR2 SVGIG (reference sequence). V lost 4 bases to trimming and J lost 4 bases, with 16 bases between them. In nucleotides, the CDR3 is TGTGCCTGGACCCACTCCGGGACGGTTAATGAAAAACTGTTTTTT. The encoded protein is CAWTHSGTVNEKLFF.

The rearrangement links TRBV6-6 to TRBJ2-5; TRBD1 might be the D (5 bases). V lost 5 bases, J lost 5 bases, and 15 bases lay in between. Germline V gene sequence: CDR1 MNHNY, CDR2 SVGAGI (reference sequence). The CDR3 has 14 amino acids. In nucleotides, the CDR3 is TGTGCCAGCAGTGTAGACAGTCCCATGGAGACCCAGTACTTC. This encodes CASSVDSPMETQYF.

The rearrangement joins TRBV9 to TRBJ2-1; TRBD2 matches at 11 bases. Germline V gene lookup returns CDR1 SGDLS and CDR2 YYNGEE. The CDR3 runs to 15 residues. CDR3 sequence reads: CASPGLAGLYNEQFF. CDR3 nucleotides: TGTGCTAGCCCCGGACTAGCGGGCCTATACAATGAGCAGTTCTTC. The full variable domain, completed using reference TRBV9 and TRBJ2-1, is DSGVTQTPKHLITATGQRVTLRCSPRSGDLSVYWYQQSLDQGLQFLIQYYNGEERAKGNILERFSAQQFPDLHSELNLSSLELGDSALYFCASPGLAGLYNEQFFGPGTRLTVL.

This clonotype was recorded many times. The chain recombines TRBV19 with TRBJ1-1; 11 bases match TRBD1. The CDR3 totals 15 residues. Germline V lookup: CDR1 LNHDA, CDR2 SQIVND (reference sequence). J gave up 7 bases and V 6 bases, and 10 bases lay outside the gene matches. CDR3 sequence reads: CASRFQDRGRIEAFF. In nucleotides, the CDR3 is TGTGCCAGTAGGTTCCAGGACAGGGGGCGGATTGAAGCTTTCTTT.

This clonotype was seen repeatedly, ten times or more. The gene calls are TRBV9 and TRBJ1-1; D is unclear. The germline V gene has CDR1 SGDLS and CDR2 YYNGEE. This CDR3 has 13 amino acids. V was pared by 0 bases and J by 1 base, with 4 bases between. For the CDR3, the DNA is TGTGCCAGCAGCGTAGCTGCGAACACTGAAGCTTTCTTT. Translation: CASSVAANTEAFF.

This chain links TRBV10-3 with TRBJ2-7, with TRBD2 identical over 10 bases. This CDR3 comprises 14 residues. Germline CDR1 ENHRY, CDR2 SYGVKD. The ends lost 2 bases at V and 4 bases at J; junction bases unmatched: 2. The CDR3 DNA follows: TGTGCCATCAGTGAGATAGCGGGGGGTTACGAGCAGTACTTC. This translates into CAISEIAGGYEQYF.

This chain joins TRBV24-1 and TRBJ1-2, with TRBD1 as a possible D gene (5 bases). Looked up from germline, CDR1 is KGHDR and CDR2 is SFDVKD. With 4 bases removed from V and 8 bases from J, the gap between germline ends came to 22 bases. This CDR3 region has 16 residues. For the CDR3, the DNA is TGTGCCACCAGTGAATGGGACGGAGTCGGCAGCCTAGGCTACACCTTC. This translates into CATSEWDGVGSLGYTF.